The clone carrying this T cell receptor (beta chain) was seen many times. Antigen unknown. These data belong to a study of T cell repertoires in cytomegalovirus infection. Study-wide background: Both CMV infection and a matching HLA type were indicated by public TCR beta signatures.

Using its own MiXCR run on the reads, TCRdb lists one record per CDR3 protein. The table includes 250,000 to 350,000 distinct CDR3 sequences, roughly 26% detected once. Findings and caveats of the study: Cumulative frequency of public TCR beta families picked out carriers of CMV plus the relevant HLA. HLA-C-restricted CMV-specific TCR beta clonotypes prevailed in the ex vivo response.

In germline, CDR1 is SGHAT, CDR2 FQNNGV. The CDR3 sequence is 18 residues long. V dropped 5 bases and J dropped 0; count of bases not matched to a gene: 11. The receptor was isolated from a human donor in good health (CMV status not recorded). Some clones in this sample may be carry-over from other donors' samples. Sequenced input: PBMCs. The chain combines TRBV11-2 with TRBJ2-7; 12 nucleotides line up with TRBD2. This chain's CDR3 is CASSPRLAGVTSSYEQYF. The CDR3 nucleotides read TGTGCCAGCAGCCCCAGACTAGCGGGGGTAACCAGCTCCTACGAGCAGTACTTC.